This TCR beta chain was recorded in a study of control samples from healthy donors and cancer patients (dated by TCRdb to between 2020 and 2021). Measured from the cysteine to the phenylalanine, the CDR3 is 13 residues long. Solely the CDR3 DNA is kept, with 39 bases framed from the first base. The germline V gene gives CDR1 as MDHEN and CDR2 as SYDVKM. V drops 6 bases and J drops 5 bases, leaving 13 bases in between. Library generation was performed with the immunoSEQ multiplex PCR assay. TCRdb's version of the immuneACCESS table is confined to in-frame rearrangements and falls short of the full clone set. An unresolved V gene accounts for under half of the shortfall where checked; the remainder is of unknown origin. The sample profile shows tens of thousands of clones; 88% of them were found once. The top ten clonotypes cover about an eighth of the sample. Turning to this clone: Its antigen is unknown. No much larger clone exists at a distance of one base, and base qualities are not known.

The source is an older woman in good health. The sequence links TRBV28 to TRBJ1-2; TRBD1 is possibly the D segment (5 matching bases). Sequencing was carried out using blood. CDR3 protein: CASSQRDGYGYTF. The nucleotide sequence reads TGTGCCAGCAGCCAAAGGGACGGATATGGCTACACCTTC.